This T cell receptor beta chain was sequenced for a study of blood T cells in healthy people across ages. General study findings and limits: Relative to aged donors, long-lived donors carried more naive CD4+ cells and displayed higher diversity.

Comment on this clonotype: As yet, its antigen is unknown.

Sample-barcoded 5' priming and a J-beta primer mix drove a second PCR of roughly 7 to 11 cycles. TCRdb re-called the 5' RACE reads with MiXCR, one entry per CDR3 protein. The sample holds 1.5 million to 2 million distinct CDR3 sequences, less than 50% seen once. This CDR3 has 14 amino acids. Trimming shortened V by 5 bases and J by 3 bases, and 11 bases separated the two germline ends. V gene TRBV12-3 or TRBV12-4 combines with J gene TRBJ2-4; no clear D. Sequences were obtained from blood. The TCR sequence derives from a woman aged 40 to 50 in good health. CDR3 bases: TGTGCCAGCAGTGAAACTGGTGTCAAAAACATTCAGTACTTC. Encoded protein: CASSETGVKNIQYF.